This TCR beta chain comes out of a study of shared clonotypes between healthy human individuals. Study-wide context: The plates for each donor numbered three CD4 naive, three CD4 memory, two CD8 naive and one CD8 memory. General study findings and limits: A few donors held approximately 4.6% of naive CD4 clonotypes in common. Clonotype sharing among donors, it was expected, would be affected by sequencing depth.

DNA at about 190 ng, 30,000 or so T cell genomes, went into sorted-subset replicate PCRs. Method: immunoSEQ multiplex PCR; TCRdb's copy keeps in-frame clones and lacks some. The table records over 1.5 million clones, 98% of them present only once. Note on this clone: The target antigen is unknown.

The source material was naive CD4+ T cells sorted from blood. Subset: CD45RA+ positively selected. The receptor was isolated from a man aged 25 to 40 in good health.

DNA of the CDR3: TGTGCTAGTGCTTTACAGGCAACCTTCAATGAGCAGTTCTTC. This translates into CASALQATFNEQFF. The chain combines TRBV12-5 with TRBJ2-1; D possibly corresponds to TRBD1 (5 bases). V was shortened by 7 bases and J by 6 bases, with 16 bases between the two germline ends. The CDR3 is 14 residues long. Germline V gene data show CDR1 as LGHNT and CDR2 as FRNRAP.